This T cell receptor (beta chain) was obtained from a study of early T cells in non-severe SARS-CoV-2 infection. Overall study: Unpaired chains resulted from sequencing bulk RNA of unsorted whole blood.

This clonotype was seen repeatedly, ten times or more. Its specificity is unknown. Unique molecular identifiers were attached to individual cDNA molecules. From the 5' RACE reads, TCRdb called clonotypes with MiXCR, one entry per CDR3 protein. The table shows more than 55,000 distinct CDR3 sequences, with roughly 13% occurring only once. Study-wide results and limits: Using VDJdb, the matching emphasized anti-spike CD8 responses while missing private and CD4 specificities.

The sequencing input was whole blood. This clonotype was obtained from an adult who was a healthcare worker with PCR-confirmed SARS-CoV-2 infection or an uninfected control (not recorded which).

CDR3 in DNA: TGTGCCAGCAGCGGAGCCGGGACAACAAATCAGCCCCAGCATTTT. This gives the protein CASSGAGTTNQPQHF. This chain joins TRBV7-2 and TRBJ1-5; TRBD1 might be the D (6 bases). The V end was cut by 5 bases, the J end by 4 bases, with 15 bases between. This CDR3 comprises 15 residues. CDR1 SGHTA and CDR2 FQGNSA come from the germline V gene.